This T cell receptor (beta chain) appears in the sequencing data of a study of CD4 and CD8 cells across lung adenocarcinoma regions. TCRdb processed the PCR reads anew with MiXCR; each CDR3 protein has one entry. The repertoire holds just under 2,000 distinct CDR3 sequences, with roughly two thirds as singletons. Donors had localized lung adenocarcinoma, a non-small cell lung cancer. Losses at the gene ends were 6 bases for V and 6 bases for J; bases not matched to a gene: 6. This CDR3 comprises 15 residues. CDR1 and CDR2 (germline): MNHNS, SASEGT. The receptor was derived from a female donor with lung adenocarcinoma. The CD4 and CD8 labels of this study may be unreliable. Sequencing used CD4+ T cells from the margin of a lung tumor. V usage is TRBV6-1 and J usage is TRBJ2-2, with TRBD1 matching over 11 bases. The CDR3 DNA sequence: TGTGCCAGCAGAGGACAGGGGGCGGGGTCCGGGGAGCTGTTTTTT. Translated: CASRGQGAGSGELFF.